Following are 8 T cell receptor beta chains from one sample sequenced in a study of cytomegalovirus exposure and HLA in healthy donors (dated by TCRdb to about 2017). The protocol used for the library was the immunoSEQ multiplex PCR assay. A mixture of 60 forward primers for TCR Vbeta segments and 13 reverse primers for TCR Jbeta segments was used in the multiplex PCR. Here the immuneACCESS table is served through TCRdb, limited to in-frame sequences with V and J called. Missing clones are a known gap in these copies; in checked studies unresolved V genes cover under half, and the rest lacks a known reason. Counted in this sample were about 140,000 clones; 70% to 85% of them appeared once. The ten largest clonotypes hold approximately 1.3% of the sample. The sequenced material came from PBMCs. These receptors were collected from a man aged 25 to 45 in good health and CMV-seropositive.

This chain connects TRBV28 to TRBJ2-5, with D possibly TRBD2 on 6 matching bases. Germline CDR1 and CDR2: MDHEN and SYDVKM. This CDR3 is 11 amino acids long. Trimming removed 3 bases from V and 11 bases from J, with 10 bases in between. The CDR3 reads CASSLRREQYF. The CDR3 DNA reads TGTGCCAGCAGTTTGCGCCGGGAGCAGTACTTC.

This chain links TRBV27 with TRBJ2-7; 7 positions agree with TRBD1. The CDR3 length is 14 residues. CDR1 MNHEY and CDR2 SMNVEV come from the germline V gene (reference sequence). V lost 3 bases, J lost 2 bases, and 4 bases stayed unmatched. This chain's CDR3 is CASSFQQGPYEQYF. In nucleotides, the CDR3 is TGTGCCAGCAGTTTCCAACAGGGGCCCTACGAGCAGTACTTC.

The genes are TRBV5-1 and TRBJ2-1; D not certain. CDR1 is SGHRS, CDR2 YFSETQ, per germline. V shed 0 bases and J shed 9 bases, with 10 bases lying between them. This CDR3 contains 13 residues. CDR3 protein: CASSLEVLLEQFF. CDR3 in DNA: TGCGCCAGCAGCTTGGAAGTACTCCTTGAGCAGTTCTTC.

In this sample, this clone turned up once. The rearrangement links TRBV27 to TRBJ2-3, with 8 bases lining up with TRBD1. V lost 3 bases and J lost 1; bases outside the gene matches: 6. The CDR3 has 16 amino acids. The germline CDR1 and CDR2 sequences are MNHEY and SMNVEV (reference sequence). The CDR3 DNA is TGTGCCAGCAGTTTCCAGCCGGGACAGGGCACAGATACGCAGTATTTT. It codes for CASSFQPGQGTDTQYF.

The rearrangement uses TRBV30 and TRBJ2-1; 10 bases line up with TRBD2. Per the germline V gene, CDR1 is GTSNPN and CDR2 is SVGIG (reference sequence). With V trimmed by 6 bases and J by 10 bases, 9 bases remained unmatched. This CDR3 contains 13 residues. CDR3 sequence (DNA): TGTGCCTGTCGAGCGGGGGGGCCGGGCGAGCAGTTCTTC. This codes for CACRAGGPGEQFF.

A single count supports this clone. J is TRBJ1-2 and V is TRBV25-1; 11 bases agree with TRBD1. CDR3 length: 16 amino acids. Germline CDR1 reads MGHDK; CDR2 reads SYGVNS. The V and J ends lost 4 bases and 4 bases, in that order; junction bases with no gene match: 8. The CDR3, as DNA: TGTGCCAGCAGTGGCCCCGGGACAGGGGGGGGCTATGGCTACACCTTC. Its translation: CASSGPGTGGGYGYTF.

This clone was seen once. This sequence joins TRBV7-9 and TRBJ1-1; 9 bases match TRBD1. The CDR3 contains 13 residues. Germline CDR1 SEHNR, CDR2 FQNEAQ (reference sequence). Trimming at V came to 5 bases and at J to 3 bases, leaving 1 base not matched to a gene. The CDR3 loop is CASSRQGDTEAFF. DNA for the CDR3: TGTGCCAGCAGCCGACAGGGGGACACTGAAGCTTTCTTT.

CDR3 amino acids: CASSPQERQETQYF. CDR3 nucleotide sequence: TGTGCCAGCTCTCCCCAAGAGAGACAAGAGACCCAGTACTTC. V gene TRBV18 combines with J gene TRBJ2-5; D gene ambiguous. The CDR3 is 14 residues long. Between the trimmed V and J ends, which lost 6 bases and 2 bases, there was a span of 13 bases. Germline V gene data show CDR1 as KGHSH and CDR2 as LQKENI.